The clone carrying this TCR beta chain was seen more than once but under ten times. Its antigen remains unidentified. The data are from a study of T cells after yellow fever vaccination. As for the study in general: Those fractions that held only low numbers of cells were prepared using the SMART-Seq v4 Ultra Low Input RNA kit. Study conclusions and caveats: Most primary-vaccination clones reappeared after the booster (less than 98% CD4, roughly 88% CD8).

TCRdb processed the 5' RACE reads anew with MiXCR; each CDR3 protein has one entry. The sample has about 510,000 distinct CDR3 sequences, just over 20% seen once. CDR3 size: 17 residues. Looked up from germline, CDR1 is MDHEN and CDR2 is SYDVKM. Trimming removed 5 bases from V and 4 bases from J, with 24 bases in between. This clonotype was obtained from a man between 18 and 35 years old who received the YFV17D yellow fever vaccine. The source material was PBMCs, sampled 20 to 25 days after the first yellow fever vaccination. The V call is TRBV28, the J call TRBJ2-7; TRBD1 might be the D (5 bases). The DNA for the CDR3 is TGTGCCAGCAGTCTCAGGCTGCCCCGAGCAGGGAAGTACGAGCAGTACGTC. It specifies CASSLRLPRAGKYEQYV.